This T cell receptor (beta chain) was observed in a study of cytomegalovirus exposure and HLA in healthy donors. On the study more broadly: Across a few hundred genotyped donors, more than 75% landed in the Caucasian-associated ancestry cluster. The study's findings and limits: Usually a TCR sequence was rare, but some public TCRs were found in many donors. In an earlier analysis, most TCR beta V segments were productive about 87% or about 30% of the time. The authors later found most CMV-associated TCR beta chains appeared HLA-restricted.

With regard to this clone: What it recognizes is unknown.

Trimming cost V 1 base and J 6 bases; bases outside gene matches: 5. CDR1 SGHVS and CDR2 FQNEAQ come from the germline V gene. The CDR3 spans 15 residues. 13 Jbeta primers and 60 Vbeta primers were used for the PCR. Sequencing was performed with immunoSEQ multiplex PCR; in TCRdb, only in-frame clones are kept and a portion is missing. The data contain approximately 190,000 clones, roughly 80% of them seen just once; the ten biggest clones take up 0.2% to 0.3%. The specimen was PBMCs. The chain links TRBV7-8 to TRBJ2-3; 9 bases agree with TRBD2. This clonotype was sampled from a boy between 10 and 17 years old in good health and CMV-seronegative. DNA for the CDR3: TGTGCCAGCAGCTTAGGAGCGGGAGGTTCGGATACGCAGTATTTT. Amino acids: CASSLGAGGSDTQYF.